The next 4 T cell receptor beta chains were all read from a single sample in a study of blood T cell repertoires in COVID-19. The data were produced by immunoSEQ multiplex PCR, yet TCRdb's version contains in-frame clones alone and is incomplete. The sample carries around 150,000 clones, roughly 85% recorded once. Material for sequencing was peripheral blood. Receptor source: a man aged 70-80 years with acute or convalescent COVID-19.

The chain carries TRBV2 and TRBJ1-2; 7 bases agree with TRBD1. V gave up 4 bases and J gave up 4 bases; unmatched junction bases: 6. CDR3 length equals 14 residues. CDR1 and CDR2 (germline): SNHLY, FYNNEI. CDR3 region: CASSVNRGAYGYTF. CDR3 coding DNA: TGTGCCAGCAGTGTTAACAGGGGAGCCTATGGCTACACCTTC.

Note on this clone: This specimen includes other DNA sequences encoding the same CDR3. This chain uses TRBV5-1 with TRBJ1-5, with D possibly matching TRBD1 (5 bases). CDR3 length equals 15 residues. Germline V gene data show CDR1 as SGHRS and CDR2 as YFSETQ. The V and J ends lost 0 bases and 1 base respectively, with 8 bases between them. The CDR3 here is CASSLEGASNQPQHF. CDR3 bases: TGCGCCAGCAGCTTGGAAGGGGCAAGCAATCAGCCCCAGCATTTT. The full variable domain, with the rest looked up from reference TRBV5-1 and TRBJ1-5, is KAGVTQTPRYLIKTRGQQVTLSCSPISGHRSVSWYQQTPGQGLQFLFEYFSETQRNKGNFPGRFSGRQFSNSRSEMNVSTLELGDSALYLCASSLEGASNQPQHFGDGTRLSIL.

With regard to this clone: Sequence at one end of the junction differs from germline and may be a read error. Other DNA sequences in this sample translate to the same CDR3. The chain has TRBV4-1 and TRBJ2-7; 9 positions match TRBD2. The CDR3 has 15 amino acids. In germline, CDR1 is MGHRA, CDR2 YSYEKL. The CDR3 bases are TGCGCCAGCAGTCAAGAAGTACTAGCGGGCCACGAGCAGTACTTC. It specifies CASSQEVLAGHEQYF.

V gene TRBV5-1 combines with J gene TRBJ1-1; 9 nucleotides line up with TRBD1. CDR3 length: 15 residues. Germline CDR1 SGHRS, CDR2 YFSETQ. V trimming: 1 base; J trimming: 0 bases; junction bases outside the gene matches: 1. The CDR3 bases are TGCGCCAGCAGCTTGTGGGACAGGGTGAACACTGAAGCTTTCTTT. It is translated as CASSLWDRVNTEAFF.